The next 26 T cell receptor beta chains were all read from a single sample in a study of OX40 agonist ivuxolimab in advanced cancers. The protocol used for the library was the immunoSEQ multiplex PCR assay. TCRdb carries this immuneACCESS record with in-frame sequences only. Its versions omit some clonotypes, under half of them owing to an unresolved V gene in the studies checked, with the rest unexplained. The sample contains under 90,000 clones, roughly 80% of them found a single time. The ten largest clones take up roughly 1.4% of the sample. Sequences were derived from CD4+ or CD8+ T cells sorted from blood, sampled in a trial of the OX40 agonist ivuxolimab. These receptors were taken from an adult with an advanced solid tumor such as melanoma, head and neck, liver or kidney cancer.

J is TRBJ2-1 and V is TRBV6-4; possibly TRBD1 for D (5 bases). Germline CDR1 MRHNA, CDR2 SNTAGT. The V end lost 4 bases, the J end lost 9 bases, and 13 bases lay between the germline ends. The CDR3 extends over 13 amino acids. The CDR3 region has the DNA TGTGCCAGCAGTGTCCTCAGGGATGGTGAGCAGTTCTTC. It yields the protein CASSVLRDGEQFF.

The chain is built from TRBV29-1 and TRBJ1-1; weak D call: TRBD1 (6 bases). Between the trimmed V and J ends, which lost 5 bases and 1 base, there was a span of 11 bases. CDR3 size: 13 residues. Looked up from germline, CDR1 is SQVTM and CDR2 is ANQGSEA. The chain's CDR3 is CSVLTGTNTEAFF. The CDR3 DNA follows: TGCAGCGTTCTCACAGGGACGAACACTGAAGCTTTCTTT.

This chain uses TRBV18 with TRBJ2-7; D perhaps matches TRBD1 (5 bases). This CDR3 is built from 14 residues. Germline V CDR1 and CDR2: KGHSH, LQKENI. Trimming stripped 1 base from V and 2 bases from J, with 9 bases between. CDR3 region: CASSPQGSPYEQYF. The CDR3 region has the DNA TGTGCCAGCTCACCACAGGGGTCCCCCTACGAGCAGTACTTC.

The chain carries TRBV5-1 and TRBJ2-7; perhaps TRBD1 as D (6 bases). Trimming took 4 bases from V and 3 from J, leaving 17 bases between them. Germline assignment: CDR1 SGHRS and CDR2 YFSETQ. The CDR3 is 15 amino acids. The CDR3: CASSLNTGIGYEQYF. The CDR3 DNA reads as TGCGCCAGCAGCCTGAATACAGGGATAGGCTACGAGCAGTACTTC.

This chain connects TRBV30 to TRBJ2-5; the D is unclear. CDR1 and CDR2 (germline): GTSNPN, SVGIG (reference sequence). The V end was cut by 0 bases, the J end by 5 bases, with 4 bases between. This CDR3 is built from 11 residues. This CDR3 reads CAWSVGETQYF. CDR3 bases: TGTGCCTGGAGTGTGGGGGAGACCCAGTACTTC. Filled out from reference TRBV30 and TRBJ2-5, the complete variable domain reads SQTIHQWPATLVQPVGSPLSLECTVEGTSNPNLYWYRQAAGRGLQLLFYSVGIGQISSEVPQNLSASRPQDRQFILSSKKLLLSDSGFYLCAWSVGETQYFGPGTRLLVL.

CDR3 protein: CASKVEPTNEKLFF. The CDR3 DNA reads TGTGCCAGCAAGGTCGAGCCAACTAATGAAAAACTGTTTTTT. The chain recombines TRBV5-4 with TRBJ1-4; D remains ambiguous. Per germline, CDR1 SGHNT and CDR2 YYREEE (reference sequence). Between the trimmed V and J ends, which lost 6 bases and 0 bases, there was a span of 9 bases. This CDR3 spans 14 amino acids. Drawing the rest from reference TRBV5-4 and TRBJ1-4, the complete variable domain is ETGVTQSPTHLIKTRGQQVTLRCSSQSGHNTVSWYQQALGQGPQFIFQYYREEENGRGNFPPRFSGLQFPNYSSELNVNALELDDSALYLCASKVEPTNEKLFFGSGTQLSVL.

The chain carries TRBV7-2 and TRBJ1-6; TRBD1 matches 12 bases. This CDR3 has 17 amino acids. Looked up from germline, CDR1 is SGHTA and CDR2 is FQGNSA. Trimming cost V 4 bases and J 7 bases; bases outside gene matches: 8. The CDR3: CASSSMGQGAQNSPLHF. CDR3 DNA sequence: TGTGCCAGCAGCTCTATGGGACAGGGGGCGCAAAATTCACCCCTCCACTTT. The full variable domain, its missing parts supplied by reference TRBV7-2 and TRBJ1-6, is GAGVSQSPSNKVTEKGKDVELRCDPISGHTALYWYRQSLGQGLEFLIYFQGNSAPDKSGLPSDRFSAERTGGSVSTLTIQRTQQEDSAVYLCASSSMGQGAQNSPLHFGNGTRLTVT.

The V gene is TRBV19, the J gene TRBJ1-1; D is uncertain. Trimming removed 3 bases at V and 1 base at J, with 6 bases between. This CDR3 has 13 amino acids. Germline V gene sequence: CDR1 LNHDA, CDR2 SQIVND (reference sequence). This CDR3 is CASSIRPNTEAFF. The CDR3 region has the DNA TGTGCCAGTAGTATTCGACCGAACACTGAAGCTTTCTTT. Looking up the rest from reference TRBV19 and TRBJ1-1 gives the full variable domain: DGGITQSPKYLFRKEGQNVTLSCEQNLNHDAMYWYRQDPGQGLRLIYYSQIVNDFQKGDIAEGYSVSREKKESFPLTVTSAQKNPTAFYLCASSIRPNTEAFFGQGTRLTVV.

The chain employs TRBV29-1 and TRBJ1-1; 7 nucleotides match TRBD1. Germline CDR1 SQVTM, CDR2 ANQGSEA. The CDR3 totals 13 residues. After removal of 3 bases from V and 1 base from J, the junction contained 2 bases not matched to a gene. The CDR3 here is CSVEGQPNTEAFF. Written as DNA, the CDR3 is TGCAGCGTTGAGGGACAGCCGAACACTGAAGCTTTCTTT.

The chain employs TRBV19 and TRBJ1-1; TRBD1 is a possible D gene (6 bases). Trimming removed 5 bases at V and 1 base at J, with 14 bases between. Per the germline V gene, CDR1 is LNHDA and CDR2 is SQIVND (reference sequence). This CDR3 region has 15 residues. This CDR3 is CASSSSSTGNTEAFF. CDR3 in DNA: TGTGCCAGTAGTTCCTCCTCGACAGGGAACACTGAAGCTTTCTTT.

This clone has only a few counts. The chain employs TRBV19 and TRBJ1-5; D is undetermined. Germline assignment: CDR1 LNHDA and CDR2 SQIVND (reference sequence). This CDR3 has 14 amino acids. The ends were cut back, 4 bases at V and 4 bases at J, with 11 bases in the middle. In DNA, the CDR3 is TGTGCCAGTAGTACACAGCCGTTGAATCAGCCCCAGCATTTT. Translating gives CASSTQPLNQPQHF.

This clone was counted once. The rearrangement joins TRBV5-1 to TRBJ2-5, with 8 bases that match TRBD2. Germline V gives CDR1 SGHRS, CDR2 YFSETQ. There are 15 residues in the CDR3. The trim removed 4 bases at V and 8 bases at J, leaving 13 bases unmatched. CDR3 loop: CASSTSGLGVNTQYF. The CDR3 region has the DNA TGCGCCAGCAGCACCTCGGGACTAGGCGTAAACACCCAGTACTTC.

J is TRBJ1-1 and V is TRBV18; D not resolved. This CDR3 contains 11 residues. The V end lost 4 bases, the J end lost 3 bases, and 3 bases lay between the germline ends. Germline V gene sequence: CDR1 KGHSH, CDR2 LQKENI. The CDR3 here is CASSLDTEAFF. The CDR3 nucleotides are TGTGCCAGCTCACTGGACACTGAAGCTTTCTTT.

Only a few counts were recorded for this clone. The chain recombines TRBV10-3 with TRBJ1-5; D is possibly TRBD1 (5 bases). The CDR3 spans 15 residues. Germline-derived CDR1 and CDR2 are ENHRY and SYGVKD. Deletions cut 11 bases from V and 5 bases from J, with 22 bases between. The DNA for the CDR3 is TGTGCCTCGGGTGACAGCCAAAGGGGCTATCAGCCCCAGCATTTT. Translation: CASGDSQRGYQPQHF.

The CDR3 DNA is TGTGCCACCAGCGCTGCGGGGTCTGGGGCCAACGTCCTGACTTTC. It specifies CATSAAGSGANVLTF. This chain joins TRBV15 and TRBJ2-6, with D tentatively TRBD2 (6 bases). Germline loops: CDR1 LNHNV, CDR2 YYDKDF (reference sequence). This CDR3 has 15 amino acids. V lost 5 bases to trimming and J lost 1 base, with 9 bases between them.

The CDR3 DNA is TGCGCCAGCAGCCTCCGGGCTAGCGGGTCGTCCTACGAGCAGTACTTC. Translating it yields CASSLRASGSSYEQYF. The chain joins TRBV5-1 to TRBJ2-7; TRBD2 matches at 8 bases. Looked up from germline, CDR1 is SGHRS and CDR2 is YFSETQ. The CDR3 runs 16 residues. With 4 bases clipped from V and 1 base from J, the junction kept 10 bases outside the gene matches.

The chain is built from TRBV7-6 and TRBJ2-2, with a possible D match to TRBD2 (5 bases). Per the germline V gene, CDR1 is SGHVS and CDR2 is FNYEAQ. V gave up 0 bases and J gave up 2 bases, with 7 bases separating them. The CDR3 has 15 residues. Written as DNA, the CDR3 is TGTGCCAGCAGCTTAGCTGGGAGTAACACCGGGGAGCTGTTTTTT. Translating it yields CASSLAGSNTGELFF.

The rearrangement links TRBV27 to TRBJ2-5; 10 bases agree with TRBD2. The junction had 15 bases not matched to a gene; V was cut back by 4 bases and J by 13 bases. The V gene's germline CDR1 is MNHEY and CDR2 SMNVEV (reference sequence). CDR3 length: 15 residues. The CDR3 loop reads CASSSLKRGGVVVYF. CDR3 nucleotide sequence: TGTGCCAGCAGTTCCCTTAAGCGGGGGGGGGTAGTTGTGTACTTC.

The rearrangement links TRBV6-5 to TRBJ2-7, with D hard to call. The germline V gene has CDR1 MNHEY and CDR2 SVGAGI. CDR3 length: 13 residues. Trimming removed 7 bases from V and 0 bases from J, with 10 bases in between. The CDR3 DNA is TGTGCCAGCAAGCCCGAAAGCTCCTACGAGCAGTACTTC. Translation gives CASKPESSYEQYF.

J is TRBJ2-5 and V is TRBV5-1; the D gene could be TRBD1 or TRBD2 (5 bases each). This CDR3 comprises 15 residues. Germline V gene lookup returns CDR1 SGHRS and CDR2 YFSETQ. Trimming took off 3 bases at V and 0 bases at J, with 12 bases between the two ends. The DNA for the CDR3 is TGCGCCAGCAGCTGGGGGACGGTGAACCAAGAGACCCAGTACTTC. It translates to CASSWGTVNQETQYF.

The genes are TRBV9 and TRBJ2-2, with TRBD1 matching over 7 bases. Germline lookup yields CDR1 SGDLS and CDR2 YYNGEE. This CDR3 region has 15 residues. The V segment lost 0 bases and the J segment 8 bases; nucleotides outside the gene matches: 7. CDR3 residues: CASSVEDRVSGELFF. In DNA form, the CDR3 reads TGTGCCAGCAGCGTAGAAGACAGGGTTTCAGGGGAGCTGTTTTTT.

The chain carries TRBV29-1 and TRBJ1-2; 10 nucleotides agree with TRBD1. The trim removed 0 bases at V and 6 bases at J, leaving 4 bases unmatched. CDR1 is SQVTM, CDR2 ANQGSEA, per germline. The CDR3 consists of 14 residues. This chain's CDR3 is CSVEDPGTGDGYTF. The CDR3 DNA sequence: TGCAGCGTTGAAGATCCCGGGACAGGGGATGGCTACACCTTC.

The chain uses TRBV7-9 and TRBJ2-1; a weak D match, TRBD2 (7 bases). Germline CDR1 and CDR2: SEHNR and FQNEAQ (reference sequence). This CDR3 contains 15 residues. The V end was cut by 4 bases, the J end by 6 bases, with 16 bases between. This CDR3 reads CASSSPRGAGNEQFF. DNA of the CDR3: TGTGCCAGCAGCTCCCCACGGGGGGCAGGCAATGAGCAGTTCTTC.

Here the CDR3 DNA reads TGCGCCAGCAGCTTGGATCCCGCGGTTGGCTACACCTTC. Its translation is CASSLDPAVGYTF. The chain has TRBV5-1 and TRBJ1-2, with D unresolved. V dropped 0 bases and J dropped 7 bases, with 10 bases sitting between them. The CDR3 has 13 amino acids. CDR1 is SGHRS, CDR2 YFSETQ, per germline.

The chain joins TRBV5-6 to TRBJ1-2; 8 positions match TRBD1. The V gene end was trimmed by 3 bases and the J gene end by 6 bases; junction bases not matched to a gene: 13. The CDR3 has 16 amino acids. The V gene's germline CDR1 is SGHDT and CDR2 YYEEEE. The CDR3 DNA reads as TGTGCCAGCAGCTACCTGACAGGGGACGGCTCGGATGGCTACACCTTC. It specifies CASSYLTGDGSDGYTF. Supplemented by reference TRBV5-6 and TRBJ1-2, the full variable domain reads DAGVTQSPTHLIKTRGQQVTLRCSPKSGHDTVSWYQQALGQGPQFIFQYYEEEERQRGNFPDRFSGHQFPNYSSELNVNALLLGDSALYLCASSYLTGDGSDGYTFGSGTRLTVV.

In nucleotides, the CDR3 is TGTGCCAGCAGAAACTCAGCGGGGGCCGAAGAGACCCAGTACTTC. Its translation: CASRNSAGAEETQYF. J is TRBJ2-5 and V is TRBV13, with 8 nucleotides matching TRBD2. The CDR3 extends over 15 amino acids. With V trimmed by 6 bases and J by 3 bases, 9 bases remained unmatched. Germline V gene data show CDR1 as PRHDT and CDR2 as FYEKMQ (reference sequence).